This is a list of T cell receptor beta chains from one sample in a study of Ad26.COV2.S vaccination and SARS-CoV-2 variants. Libraries were prepared by immunoSEQ multiplex PCR; TCRdb keeps only in-frame clonotypes and omits some of them. Of 200,000 to 250,000 clones listed, approximately 90% are singletons. The input for sequencing was peripheral blood, taken in a trial of Ad26.COV2.S vaccine versus placebo. These receptor sequences come from a person between 18 and 59 years old who received the Ad26.COV2.S COVID-19 vaccine or a placebo. The CDR3 runs from the conserved cysteine through the conserved F or W. The D gene is left open where the match is weak. Expanded clones are given a class, and other clones once, few, many or no size at all.

v_call	j_call	d_call	clone_size	cdr3_aa	cdr3_nt
TRBV30	TRBJ2-3	.	.	CAWSGGNTQYF	TGTGCCTGGAGTGGAGGCAATACGCAGTATTTT
TRBV11-2	TRBJ2-7	TRBD2	once	CASSPLLAGGPPAYEQYF	TGTGCCAGCAGCCCCCTACTAGCGGGAGGGCCTCCCGCCTACGAGCAGTACTTC
TRBV28	TRBJ2-7	TRBD2	.	CASSLSGGGSHEQYF	TGTGCCAGCAGTTTATCCGGGGGGGGGTCCCACGAGCAGTACTTC
TRBV12-3/TRBV12-4	TRBJ2-5	.	.	CASSFAKTQYF	TGTGCCAGCAGTTTTGCGAAGACCCAGTACTTC
TRBV28	TRBJ1-4	TRBD1	.	CASSYGQGLKLFF	TGTGCCAGCAGTTACGGACAGGGTTTGAAACTGTTTTTT
TRBV9	TRBJ1-1	.	once	CASKGGGTEAFF	TGTGCCAGCAAGGGGGGAGGGACTGAAGCTTTCTTT
TRBV27	TRBJ1-2	TRBD1	few	CASSLGAGQGYGYTF	TGTGCCAGCAGTTTAGGGGCTGGACAGGGCTATGGCTACACCTTC
TRBV5-6	TRBJ1-1	.	.	CASSFGGPEAFF	TGTGCCAGCAGCTTCGGGGGGCCTGAAGCTTTCTTT
TRBV27	TRBJ2-7	.	.	CASSRFHYSYEQYF	TGTGCCAGCAGCCGATTCCACTACTCCTACGAGCAGTACTTC
TRBV4-3	TRBJ2-1	TRBD2	.	CASSQESTGGFVPFF	TGCGCCAGCAGCCAAGAATCGACGGGAGGATTCGTTCCGTTCTTC
TRBV5-1	TRBJ2-7	TRBD2	.	CASSLDGGGPKDEQYF	TGCGCCAGCAGCTTGGATGGGGGAGGGCCGAAGGACGAGCAGTACTTC
TRBV6-5	TRBJ1-1	.	.	CASSYEAPGNTEAFF	TGTGCCAGCAGTTATGAGGCCCCGGGTAACACTGAAGCTTTCTTT
TRBV13	TRBJ2-7	TRBD1	.	CASSRGQGAGEQYF	TGTGCCAGCAGCCGGGGACAGGGGGCCGGCGAGCAGTACTTC
TRBV7-8	TRBJ2-6	.	.	CASSLDLNAYSGANVLTF	TGTGCCAGCAGCTTAGATTTGAACGCCTACTCTGGGGCCAACGTCCTGACTTTC
TRBV28	TRBJ1-3	.	.	CASSPASGGLGNTIYF	TGTGCCAGCAGCCCAGCCTCGGGGGGTTTAGGAAACACCATATATTTT
TRBV18	TRBJ2-7	.	once	CASSPGMAYEQYF	TGTGCCAGCTCACCAGGTATGGCCTACGAGCAGTACTTC
TRBV4-3	TRBJ1-6	.	few	CASSQTGYNSPLHF	TGCGCCAGCAGCCAGACCGGGTATAATTCACCCCTCCACTTT
TRBV6-2/TRBV6-3	TRBJ2-7	.	.	CASSYTASYEQYF	TGTGCCAGCAGTTATACCGCGTCCTACGAGCAGTACTTC
TRBV4-1	TRBJ2-1	.	.	CASSDTPSVSYNEQFF	TGCGCCAGCAGCGATACCCCTAGCGTTTCCTACAATGAGCAGTTCTTC
TRBV3-1/TRBV3-2	TRBJ1-2	TRBD1	.	CASSQDDRAPTRGRTSHYGYTF	TGTGCCAGCAGCCAAGACGATAGGGCACCAACCAGGGGGCGAACCTCCCACTATGGCTACACCTTC
TRBV11-1	TRBJ1-1	.	.	CASSPQLGGEAFF	TGTGCCAGCAGCCCCCAACTCGGGGGGGAAGCTTTCTTT
TRBV28	TRBJ2-1	.	.	CASSLSEGSEQFF	TGTGCCAGCAGTCTCAGCGAGGGAAGTGAGCAGTTCTTC
TRBV18	TRBJ2-5	TRBD1	.	CASSPLYRGEQETQYF	TGTGCCAGCTCACCACTGTACAGGGGCGAACAAGAGACCCAGTACTTC
TRBV5-4	TRBJ2-7	TRBD1	once	CASSLGGTVLSYEQYF	TGTGCCAGCAGCTTGGGGGGGACAGTGCTGTCCTACGAGCAGTACTTC
TRBV6-1	TRBJ2-1	.	.	CASSEAPGTYYNEQFF	TGTGCCAGCAGTGAAGCACCCGGGACCTACTACAATGAGCAGTTCTTC
TRBV29-1	TRBJ2-3	TRBD2	.	CSTEGPRGNKKDTQYF	TGCAGCACCGAGGGCCCGCGGGGGAATAAAAAAGATACGCAGTATTTT
TRBV29-1	TRBJ2-5	TRBD2	.	CSVDITGGQETQYF	TGCAGCGTTGATATCACGGGGGGACAAGAGACCCAGTACTTC
TRBV9	TRBJ2-3	TRBD1	.	CASNRGTDTQYF	TGTGCCAGCAACAGGGGGACAGATACGCAGTATTTT
TRBV24-1	TRBJ2-2	TRBD2	.	CATSARGGVLSGELFF	TGTGCCACCAGTGCTAGGGGAGGGGTGCTGTCCGGGGAGCTGTTTTTT
TRBV7-2	TRBJ1-2	.	.	CASSPSGVNYGYTF	TGTGCCAGCAGCCCTAGTGGGGTCAACTATGGCTACACCTTC
TRBV19	TRBJ2-5	.	.	CASSSRAGSGETQYF	TGTGCCAGTAGTTCCCGGGCGGGGTCGGGGGAGACCCAGTACTTC
TRBV4-3	TRBJ2-7	TRBD2	few	CASSRTTSGYEQYF	TGCGCCAGCAGCCGAACGACTAGCGGCTACGAGCAGTACTTC
TRBV3-1/TRBV3-2	TRBJ2-1	.	.	CASSPPSGEQFF	TGTGCCAGCAGCCCCCCGTCGGGTGAGCAGTTCTTC
TRBV4-3	TRBJ1-4	TRBD1	.	CASSQVPGQGIEKLFF	TGCGCCAGCAGCCAAGTCCCGGGACAGGGGATTGAAAAACTGTTTTTT
TRBV5-4	TRBJ1-2	.	once	CASGPKPQLYEGYTF	TGTGCCAGCGGACCGAAGCCACAGCTCTATGAGGGCTACACCTTC
TRBV7-2	TRBJ2-7	.	.	CASSAAVGYEQYF	TGTGCCAGCAGCGCCGCGGTCGGCTACGAGCAGTACTTC
TRBV3-1/TRBV3-2	TRBJ2-5	.	.	CASSQGLEETQYF	TGTGCCAGCAGCCAAGGTTTGGAAGAGACCCAGTACTTC
TRBV10-3	TRBJ2-3	.	.	CAISAGDRDTQYF	TGTGCCATCAGTGCGGGAGATCGAGATACGCAGTATTTT
TRBV28	TRBJ1-1	TRBD1	once	CASSPGGYTEAFF	TGTGCCAGCAGCCCAGGGGGGTACACTGAAGCTTTCTTT
TRBV4-2	TRBJ2-2	.	.	CASSPSTGELFF	TGTGCCAGCAGCCCAAGCACCGGGGAGCTGTTTTTT
TRBV7-8	TRBJ2-7	.	.	CASSLRAGAYEQYF	TGTGCCAGCAGCCTCCGGGCAGGGGCTTACGAGCAGTACTTC